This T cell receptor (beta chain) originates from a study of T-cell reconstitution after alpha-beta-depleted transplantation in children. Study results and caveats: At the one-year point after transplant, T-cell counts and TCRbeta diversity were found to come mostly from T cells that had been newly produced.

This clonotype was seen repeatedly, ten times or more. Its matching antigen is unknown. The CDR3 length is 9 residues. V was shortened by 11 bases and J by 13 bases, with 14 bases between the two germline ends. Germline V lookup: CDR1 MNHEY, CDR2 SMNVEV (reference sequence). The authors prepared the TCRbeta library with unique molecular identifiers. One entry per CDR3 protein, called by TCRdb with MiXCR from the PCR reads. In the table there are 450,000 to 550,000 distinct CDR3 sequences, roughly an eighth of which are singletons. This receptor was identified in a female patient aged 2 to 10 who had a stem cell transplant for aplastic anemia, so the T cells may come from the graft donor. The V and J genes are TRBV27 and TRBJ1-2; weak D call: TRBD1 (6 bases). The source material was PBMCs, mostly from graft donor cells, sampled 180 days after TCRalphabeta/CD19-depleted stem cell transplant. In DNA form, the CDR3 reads TGTGCCGCCACAGGGCCCCTCACCTTC. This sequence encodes CAATGPLTF.